Each of the 10 T cell receptor beta chains below was sequenced from the same sample in a study of T cells in Graves' hyperthyroidism and ophthalmopathy. RNA transcripts yielded amplified TCR beta CDR3 regions. With the HTBI primer set, the TCR CDR3 went through a first round of RT-PCR. TCRdb analysed the multiplex PCR reads with MiXCR anew, one entry per CDR3 protein. The data contain about 570,000 distinct CDR3 sequences, approximately 44% of them singletons. Sequencing was done on a sample of peripheral blood or thyroid tissue (not recorded which). The receptors derive from an adult woman with Graves' disease, either hyperthyroidism or ophthalmopathy (not recorded which).

This chain connects TRBV2 to TRBJ2-7, with D possibly TRBD1 on 5 matching bases. CDR1 is SNHLY, CDR2 FYNNEI, per germline. Deletions cut 8 bases from V and 3 bases from J, with 14 bases between. This CDR3 is built from 13 residues. CDR3 in DNA: TGTGCCAGCTTCAGGGAAGGTCGCTACGAGCAGTACTTC. Its translation: CASFREGRYEQYF.

This clonotype was seen repeatedly, ten times or more. The chain joins TRBV14 to TRBJ2-7; D may be TRBD2 (6 bases). Germline assignment: CDR1 SGHDN and CDR2 FVKESK. This CDR3 contains 15 residues. Trimming pared 3 bases from V and 3 bases from J, leaving 15 bases between. The CDR3 region is CASSHTGTGVYEQYF. The CDR3 DNA reads TGTGCCAGCAGCCACACCGGGACGGGAGTCTACGAGCAGTACTTC.

The rearrangement joins TRBV7-9 to TRBJ1-1, with a weak D call TRBD1 (5 bases). Trimming took off 3 bases at V and 8 bases at J, with 19 bases between the two ends. The germline V gene has CDR1 SEHNR and CDR2 FQNEAQ (reference sequence). This CDR3 contains 15 residues. Here the CDR3 reads CASSLGDRGPREAFF. CDR3 sequence (DNA): TGTGCCAGCAGCTTGGGAGACAGAGGGCCTCGGGAAGCTTTCTTT.

The rearrangement uses TRBV7-9 and TRBJ2-7; the match to TRBD2 covers 7 bases. CDR3 length: 15 residues. Germline CDR1 reads SEHNR; CDR2 reads FQNEAQ (reference sequence). V lost 5 bases to trimming and J lost 6 bases; unmatched junction nucleotides: 13. CDR3 sequence (DNA): TGTGCCAGCAGCCCGAGGGAGGGCGGGATGGTCGAGCAGTACTTC. Amino acid sequence: CASSPREGGMVEQYF.

This clonotype has at least ten counts. The genes are TRBV7-9 and TRBJ2-7, with D perhaps TRBD2 (5 bases). From germline, CDR1 is SEHNR and CDR2 FQNEAQ (reference sequence). This CDR3 is 11 amino acids long. V was shortened by 8 bases and J by 5 bases, with 10 bases between the two germline ends. The CDR3 coding sequence is TGTGCCAGCGGTGAGGGTGACGAGCAGTACTTC. Translated: CASGEGDEQYF.

The gene calls are TRBV12-3 or TRBV12-4 and TRBJ2-5; perhaps TRBD1 as D (6 bases). The CDR3 contains 15 residues. V was trimmed by 5 bases and J by 2 bases, leaving 15 bases between them. CDR3 bases: TGTGCCAGCAGTGCATTGACAGGAATTCAAGAGACCCAGTACTTC. It is translated as CASSALTGIQETQYF.

As for this clonotype: Given a much more abundant clone one base away, this may be a read error. The genes are TRBV28 and TRBJ1-2; no definite D call. V dropped 9 bases and J dropped 8 bases, with 25 bases sitting between them. The CDR3 spans 15 residues. Germline-derived CDR1 and CDR2 are MDHEN and SYDVKM. CDR3 sequence (DNA): TGTGCCAGGAGCTCCATCGAATCGACGTTATACGGCTACACCTTC. Translation: CARSSIESTLYGYTF.

This chain connects TRBV7-2 to TRBJ1-1, with 9 bases identical to TRBD1. The V and J ends lost 3 bases and 4 bases, in that order; junction bases with no gene match: 3. The CDR3 sequence is 14 residues long. CDR1 SGHTA and CDR2 FQGNSA come from the germline V gene. CDR3 coding DNA: TGTGCCAGCAGCTTCATGGGACAGGGCACTGAAGCTTTCTTT. Translation gives CASSFMGQGTEAFF.

V gene TRBV10-2 combines with J gene TRBJ2-2, with 13 bases that match TRBD2. Germline V gene sequence: CDR1 WSHSY, CDR2 SAAADI. The CDR3 contains 19 residues. V shed 10 bases, J shed 0 bases, and the junction held 14 bases outside the gene matches. CDR3 loop: CAIRSGLAGALTNTGELFF. The CDR3 region has the DNA TGCGCCATCAGAAGCGGACTAGCGGGGGCCCTAACGAACACCGGGGAGCTGTTTTTT.

This sequence joins TRBV7-2 and TRBJ1-1; TRBD1 is a possible D gene (6 bases). Germline V CDR1 and CDR2: SGHTA, FQGNSA. The length of the CDR3 is 14 residues. Trimming shortened V by 5 bases and J by 1 base, and 11 bases separated the two germline ends. In DNA, the CDR3 is TGTGCCAGCAGCAGGTCGACAGGGAACACTGAAGCTTTCTTT. Protein sequence: CASSRSTGNTEAFF.